These 11 T cell receptor beta chains were sequenced from one sample in a study of blood T cell repertoires in COVID-19. Profiling relied on immunoSEQ multiplex PCR, and the TCRdb table lists in-frame clones only, not all of them. The profile covers 200,000 or so clones, with 75% to 85% appearing a single time and under 15% taken by the ten largest. The specimen sequenced was peripheral blood. Receptors originate from a human donor in a cohort sampled during active COVID-19.

The sample holds one count of this clone. J is TRBJ2-3 and V is TRBV19; 14 nucleotides match TRBD2. V lost 5 bases, J lost 3 bases, and 10 bases stayed unmatched. From germline, CDR1 is LNHDA and CDR2 SQIVND (reference sequence). This CDR3 has 18 amino acids. CDR3 in amino acids: CASSPYPRTSGRTDTQYF. As DNA, the CDR3 is TGTGCCAGTAGTCCCTACCCGCGGACTAGCGGGAGGACAGATACGCAGTATTTT.

The CDR3 is CASGTGINYGYTF. Written as DNA, the CDR3 is TGTGCCAGTGGGACAGGGATTAACTATGGCTACACCTTC. This sequence joins TRBV19 and TRBJ1-2, with 9 bases identical to TRBD1. The CDR3 consists of 13 residues. Per germline, CDR1 LNHDA and CDR2 SQIVND (reference sequence). V lost 8 bases and J lost 1; bases outside the gene matches: 2.

This clone showed up just once. The V call is TRBV14, the J call TRBJ2-5; possible D gene TRBD2, 8 bases. Germline values: CDR1 SGHDN, CDR2 FVKESK. The V and J ends lost 4 bases and 5 bases respectively, with 17 bases between them. This CDR3 region has 15 residues. CDR3 bases: TGTGCCAGCAGCCGCGGACTAGCCAGGGGGGAGACCCAGTACTTC. Translating gives CASSRGLARGETQYF.

This clone was recorded at least ten times. The chain uses TRBV7-2 and TRBJ1-5; D remains ambiguous. The CDR3 runs 14 residues. Germline V lookup: CDR1 SGHTA, CDR2 FQGNSA. V lost 6 bases and J lost 0, with 9 bases in between. As DNA, the CDR3 is TGTGCCAGCAGGAGGGAAGTTAGCAATCAGCCCCAGCATTTT. Translated, it gives CASRREVSNQPQHF. Full variable domain (remainder filled in from reference TRBV7-2 and TRBJ1-5): GAGVSQSPSNKVTEKGKDVELRCDPISGHTALYWYRQSLGQGLEFLIYFQGNSAPDKSGLPSDRFSAERTGGSVSTLTIQRTQQEDSAVYLCASRREVSNQPQHFGDGTRLSIL.

The chain has TRBV5-6 and TRBJ1-1; no firm D call. The CDR3 is 14 residues long. V lost 4 bases and J 0 bases, leaving 10 bases between the germline ends. Germline V gives CDR1 SGHDT, CDR2 YYEEEE. CDR3 coding DNA: TGTGCCAGCAGCCCGGGGAGTATGAACACTGAAGCTTTCTTT. Translating gives CASSPGSMNTEAFF.

The chain recombines TRBV3-1 (or the pseudogene TRBV3-2) with TRBJ1-2, with a tentative D call TRBD1 (5 bases). The germline V gene encodes CDR1 LGHDT and CDR2 YNNKEL (reference sequence). V was clipped by 0 bases and J by 8 bases, with 10 bases between them. There are 13 residues in the CDR3. Here the CDR3 DNA reads TGTGCCAGCAGCCAAGATGGACATCGGGGCTACACCTTC. Translation gives CASSQDGHRGYTF.

The chain joins TRBV11-2 to TRBJ2-7; TRBD2 aligns across 11 bases. V lost 5 bases and J lost 1; bases outside the gene matches: 7. The CDR3 extends over 16 amino acids. CDR1 SGHAT and CDR2 FQNNGV come from the germline V gene. The chain's CDR3 is CASSNSLAGGSYEQYF. CDR3 coding DNA: TGTGCCAGCAGCAACTCCCTAGCGGGAGGATCCTACGAGCAGTACTTC.

About this clone itself: Germline is not matched at one junction end, which may reflect a read error. V usage is TRBV28 and J usage is TRBJ2-7, with TRBD1 as a possible D gene (5 bases). Per the germline V gene, CDR1 is MDHEN and CDR2 is SYDVKM. The CDR3 is 12 amino acids. The CDR3 loop reads CASREDIYEQYF. CDR3 coding DNA: TGTGCCAGCAGAGAGGACATCTACGAGCAGTATTTC.

The J gene is TRBJ1-4, the V gene TRBV19, with D perhaps matching TRBD1 (5 bases). The ends were cut back, 1 base at V and 10 bases at J, with 16 bases in the middle. The length of the CDR3 is 15 residues. Germline V CDR1 and CDR2: LNHDA, SQIVND (reference sequence). DNA of the CDR3: TGTGCCAGTAGTATAGTCGGCCAGGGCGCAGGAAAACTGTTTTTT. Translation: CASSIVGQGAGKLFF. Together with reference TRBV19 and TRBJ1-4, the CDR3 gives the full variable domain: DGGITQSPKYLFRKEGQNVTLSCEQNLNHDAMYWYRQDPGQGLRLIYYSQIVNDFQKGDIAEGYSVSREKKESFPLTVTSAQKNPTAFYLCASSIVGQGAGKLFFGSGTQLSVL.

The chain employs TRBV6-5 and TRBJ1-1, with D possibly matching TRBD1 (6 bases). Germline V gene data show CDR1 as MNHEY and CDR2 as SVGAGI. Trimming cost V 2 bases and J 4 bases, with 14 bases left between them. The CDR3 runs 15 residues. As DNA, the CDR3 is TGTGCCAGCAGTTACGTCTGGGGGCGTCGCACTGAAGCTTTCTTT. Translated: CASSYVWGRRTEAFF.

This chain joins TRBV9 and TRBJ2-1, with 8 nucleotides matching TRBD2. CDR1 and CDR2 (germline): SGDLS, YYNGEE. The CDR3 has 14 residues. J gave up 8 bases and V 0 bases, and 4 bases lay outside the gene matches. In DNA, the CDR3 is TGTGCCAGCAGCGTAGGTAGCGGGAACTATGAGCAGTTCTTC. Protein product: CASSVGSGNYEQFF.